Below are 12 T cell receptor beta chains sequenced from a single sample in a study of T cells of healthy individuals. TCRdb used MiXCR to reprocess the 5' RACE reads, holding one entry per CDR3 protein. This table has 53,000 or so distinct CDR3 sequences, roughly 15% appearing once. All receptors derive from a human donor in good health.

This clonotype was recorded many times. J is TRBJ2-3 and V is TRBV6-6; no clear D gene. The CDR3 sequence is 13 residues long. Trimming cost V 8 bases and J 2 bases, with 11 bases left between them. CDR1 is MNHNY, CDR2 SVGAGI, per germline (reference sequence). The CDR3 protein is CASYQGLTDTQYF. In DNA, the CDR3 is TGTGCCAGCTATCAAGGGCTCACAGATACGCAGTATTTT.

This clonotype was found many times. This rearrangement joins TRBV12-3 or TRBV12-4 to TRBJ1-2, with D possibly being TRBD1 (5 bases). The length of the CDR3 is 13 residues. Trimming took off 6 bases at V and 3 bases at J, with 11 bases between the two ends. CDR3: CASRDTGYYGYTF. CDR3 sequence (DNA): TGTGCCAGCAGAGACACAGGTTACTATGGCTACACCTTC.

This clonotype was detected many times. This chain uses TRBV5-6 with TRBJ1-1; 9 bases align to TRBD1. Germline CDR1 SGHDT, CDR2 YYEEEE. There are 16 residues in the CDR3. The V gene end was trimmed by 5 bases and the J gene end by 6 bases; junction bases not matched to a gene: 14. The chain's CDR3 is CASRSRRGQGQSEAFF. CDR3 coding DNA: TGTGCCAGCAGGAGCCGGAGGGGACAGGGCCAATCTGAAGCTTTCTTT.

This clonotype was detected many times. The V and J genes are TRBV7-8 and TRBJ2-3; 7 nucleotides line up with TRBD2. With 1 base clipped from V and 1 base from J, the junction kept 2 bases outside the gene matches. Germline values: CDR1 SGHVS, CDR2 FQNEAQ. CDR3 length: 15 residues. The CDR3 DNA follows: TGTGCCAGCAGCTTAGGGGGGAGGGGCACAGATACGCAGTATTTT. Translated, it gives CASSLGGRGTDTQYF.

The rearrangement links TRBV4-3 to TRBJ2-3, with 9 bases matching TRBD1. Germline V gene data show CDR1 as LGHNA and CDR2 as YSLEER. The CDR3 extends over 15 amino acids. V shed 0 bases, J shed 6 bases, and the junction held 4 bases outside the gene matches. The CDR3 nucleotides are TGCGCCAGCAGCCAAGAACAGGGGGCATGGGATACGCAGTATTTT. It is translated as CASSQEQGAWDTQYF.

This clonotype was picked up a small number of times. This rearrangement joins TRBV20-1 to TRBJ2-1; TRBD1 might be the D (5 bases). Trimming shortened V by 0 bases and J by 5 bases, and 11 bases separated the two germline ends. CDR3 length: 14 amino acids. Germline lookup yields CDR1 DFQATT and CDR2 SNEGSKA (reference sequence). The CDR3 reads CSARDVFRDNEQFF. The CDR3 region has the DNA TGCAGTGCTAGAGATGTTTTCAGGGACAATGAGCAGTTCTTC.

This clonotype has at least ten counts. This chain links TRBV5-8 with TRBJ2-1; TRBD1 matches at 10 bases. Trimming cost V 0 bases and J 3 bases; bases outside gene matches: 3. The germline CDR1 and CDR2 sequences are SGHTS and YDEGEE. The CDR3 totals 16 residues. As DNA, the CDR3 is TGTGCCAGCAGCTTGGTGACAGGGGGCCTCTACAATGAGCAGTTCTTC. It is translated as CASSLVTGGLYNEQFF.

The genes are TRBV5-1 and TRBJ1-1; D remains unclear. Between the trimmed V and J ends, which lost 4 bases and 1 base, there was a span of 8 bases. CDR3 length: 13 residues. Germline V CDR1 and CDR2: SGHRS, YFSETQ. CDR3: CASSASTNTEAFF. CDR3 nucleotide sequence: TGCGCCAGCAGCGCCTCAACGAACACTGAAGCTTTCTTT. Full variable domain (rest looked up from reference TRBV5-1 and TRBJ1-1): KAGVTQTPRYLIKTRGQQVTLSCSPISGHRSVSWYQQTPGQGLQFLFEYFSETQRNKGNFPGRFSGRQFSNSRSEMNVSTLELGDSALYLCASSASTNTEAFFGQGTRLTVV.

This clonotype was seen ten or more times. This sequence joins TRBV5-1 and TRBJ2-3; no reliable D call. This CDR3 is built from 11 residues. The germline V and J ends were trimmed by 0 bases and 6 bases, with 2 bases remaining between them. CDR1 is SGHRS, CDR2 YFSETQ, per germline. CDR3 DNA sequence: TGCGCCAGCAGCTTGGAGGATACGCAGTATTTT. It yields the protein CASSLEDTQYF.

This clonotype was seen only once. This chain joins TRBV20-1 and TRBJ2-7; either TRBD1 or TRBD2 may fit D (5 bases each). V lost 3 bases, J lost 3 bases, and 12 bases lay in between. The CDR3 consists of 13 residues. In germline, CDR1 is DFQATT, CDR2 SNEGSKA (reference sequence). CDR3 DNA sequence: TGCAGTGCTAGGGACGGGACGGACTACGAGCAGTACTTC. Translated, it gives CSARDGTDYEQYF.

The chain joins TRBV4-3 to TRBJ1-1, with 8 bases matching TRBD1. In germline, CDR1 is LGHNA, CDR2 YSLEER. This CDR3 has 14 amino acids. Losses at the gene ends were 5 bases for V and 5 bases for J; bases not matched to a gene: 7. The CDR3 region is CASSTRQGHTEAFF. CDR3 DNA sequence: TGCGCCAGCAGCACGAGACAGGGGCATACTGAAGCTTTCTTT.

This clonotype was seen a few times. The chain is built from TRBV25-1 and TRBJ2-3; 7 bases match TRBD1. The length of the CDR3 is 14 residues. Germline CDR1 is MGHDK and CDR2 is SYGVNS. V shed 10 bases and J 0 bases; nucleotides not matched to a gene: 7. The CDR3 coding sequence is TGTGCCACCAAGACAGGGTCTAGCACAGATACGCAGTATTTT. Translation gives CATKTGSSTDTQYF.